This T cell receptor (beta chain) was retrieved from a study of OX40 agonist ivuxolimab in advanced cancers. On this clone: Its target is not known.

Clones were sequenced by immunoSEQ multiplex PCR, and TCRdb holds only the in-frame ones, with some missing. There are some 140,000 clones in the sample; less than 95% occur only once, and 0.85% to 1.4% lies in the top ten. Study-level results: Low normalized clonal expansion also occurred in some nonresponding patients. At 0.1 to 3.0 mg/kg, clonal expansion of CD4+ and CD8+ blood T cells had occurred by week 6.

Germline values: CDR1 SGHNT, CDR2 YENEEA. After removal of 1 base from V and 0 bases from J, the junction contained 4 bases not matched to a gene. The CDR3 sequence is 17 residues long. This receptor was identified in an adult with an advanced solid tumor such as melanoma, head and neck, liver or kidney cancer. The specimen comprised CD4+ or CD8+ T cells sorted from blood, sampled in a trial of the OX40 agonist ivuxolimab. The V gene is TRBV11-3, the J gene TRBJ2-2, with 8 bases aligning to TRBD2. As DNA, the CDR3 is TGTGCCAGCAGCTTAGGGTCGGGAGGGTCGAACACCGGGGAGCTGTTTTTT. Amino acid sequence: CASSLGSGGSNTGELFF.